This TCR beta chain was recovered during a study of long-term antiretroviral therapy in people with HIV. Version v3.0 of the immunoSEQ assay was performed at survey level. TCRdb's copy holds only in-frame clones and misses some; the assay was immunoSEQ multiplex PCR. The table has roughly 15,000 clones, 80% to 90% seen once. This clone was detected once. Source: unsorted PBMCs, taken 0.1 years after starting antiretroviral therapy. The sequence was collected from a man younger than 35 with HIV.

The CDR3 DNA is TGTGCCAGCAGCCCCCGCCCAGGGTATGGCTACACCTTC. Amino acid sequence: CASSPRPGYGYTF. V gene TRBV7-2 combines with J gene TRBJ1-2; a weak D match, TRBD1 (5 bases). Germline V gives CDR1 SGHTA, CDR2 FQGNSA. V lost 5 bases and J lost 5, with 12 bases in between. The CDR3 consists of 13 residues.